This T cell receptor (beta chain) derives from a study of blood T cell repertoires in COVID-19. Across the whole study: The United States, Italy and Spain supplied acute and convalescent COVID-19 samples. Sources were T cells, B-cell-depleted T cells, or PBMCs; the material itself was cDNA or gDNA.

With 7 bases removed from V and 8 bases from J, the gap between germline ends came to 17 bases. Germline V gene lookup returns CDR1 SQVTM and CDR2 ANQGSEA. The CDR3 is 12 amino acids. TCRdb's copy holds only in-frame clones and misses some; the assay was immunoSEQ multiplex PCR. This table holds tens of thousands of clones, around 90% found once. The source of this sequence is an older man with active or convalescent COVID-19. The sequenced sample consisted of peripheral blood. The gene calls are TRBV29-1 and TRBJ1-2; D remains ambiguous. CDR3: CSAEEGLRGYTF. Written as DNA, the CDR3 is TGCAGCGCCGAGGAGGGTTTAAGGGGCTACACCTTC.